A single T cell receptor beta chain is shown here with its context. The data derive from a study of blood T cell repertoires in COVID-19. The wider study: Acute and convalescent COVID-19 samples came from the United States, Italy and Spain. T cells, B-cell-depleted T cells, or PBMCs provided the cDNA or gDNA that served as material.

The ends were cut back, 7 bases at V and 1 base at J, with 8 bases in the middle. The CDR3 extends over 13 amino acids. Germline CDR1 reads ENHRY; CDR2 reads SYGVKD. Per the original methods: Using reference gene primer amplification, nucleated cell counts were estimated. TCRdb's table, derived via immunoSEQ multiplex PCR, lists solely in-frame clones and lacks some. V and J calls and clone size are those listed in that table; D and trimming were worked out from the DNA. Of more than 65,000 clones in the sample, 70% to 80% were seen once. The receptor comes from a woman aged 70 to 79 with acute or convalescent COVID-19. Sequencing input: peripheral blood. The chain couples TRBV10-3 to TRBJ1-5; D call uncertain. The CDR3 nucleotides are TGTGCCATCAACGAGATAAGCAATCAGCCCCAGCATTTT. It specifies CAINEISNQPQHF.